The clone carrying this T cell receptor beta chain was seen a single time. Its cognate antigen is unknown. Sequencing used immunoSEQ multiplex PCR; TCRdb keeps in-frame clones, though not all of them. The table lists roughly 140,000 clones, roughly 91% of them singletons. This sample was taken from a study of cytomegalovirus exposure and HLA in healthy donors. Study-wide background: According to later analysis, the same platform produced the 120 validation and about 700 first-cohort repertoires.

The V gene's germline CDR1 is MNHNS and CDR2 SASEGT. This CDR3 contains 15 residues. V was clipped by 3 bases and J by 1 base, with 12 bases between them. General study points: Some public TCRs appeared in many individuals, while most sequences were rare. The study listed about 150 cytomegalovirus-associated TCR beta chains. According to a subsequent analysis, TCR clusters identified in the first cohort showed a tendency to co-occur across the 100 to 150 validation repertoires.

Sequenced sample: PBMCs. The sequence derives from a woman between 18 and 29 years old in good health and CMV-seropositive. This chain connects TRBV6-1 to TRBJ1-1; D remains ambiguous. The chain's CDR3 is CASSDSGNWNTEAFF. CDR3 coding DNA: TGTGCCAGCAGTGATTCGGGGAATTGGAACACTGAAGCTTTCTTT.